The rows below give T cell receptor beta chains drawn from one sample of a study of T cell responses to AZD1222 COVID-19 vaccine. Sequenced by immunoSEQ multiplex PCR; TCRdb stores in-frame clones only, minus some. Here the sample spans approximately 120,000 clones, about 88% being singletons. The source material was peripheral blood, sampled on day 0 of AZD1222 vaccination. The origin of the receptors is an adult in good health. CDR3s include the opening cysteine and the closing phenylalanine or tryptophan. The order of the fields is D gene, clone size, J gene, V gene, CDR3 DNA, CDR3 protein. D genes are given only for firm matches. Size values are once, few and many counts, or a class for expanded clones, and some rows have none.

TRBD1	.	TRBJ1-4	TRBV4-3	TGCGCCAGCAGCCAAGGACCCGGGACAGCTAATGAAAAACTGTTTTTT	CASSQGPGTANEKLFF
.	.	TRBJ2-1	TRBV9	TGTGCCAGCAGCGTCCGCCCAGAAGGTGTTCATGAGCAGTTCTTC	CASSVRPEGVHEQFF
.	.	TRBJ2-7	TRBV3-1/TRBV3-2	TGTGCCAGCAGCTTCACCGCCTACGAGCAGTACTTC	CASSFTAYEQYF
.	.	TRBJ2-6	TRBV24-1	TGTGCCACCGTGACAGTCACGCTCTCTGGGGCCAACGTCCTGACTTTC	CATVTVTLSGANVLTF
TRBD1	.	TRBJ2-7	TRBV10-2	TGCGCCAGCAGCCACCGGACAGGGGGGGAGCAGTACTTC	CASSHRTGGEQYF
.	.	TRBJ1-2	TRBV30	TGTGCCTGGAGTGCCCCTCCGGGATCGCGGAACTATGGCTACACCTTC	CAWSAPPGSRNYGYTF
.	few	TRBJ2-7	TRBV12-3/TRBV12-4	TGTGCCAGCAGCCTCACGGCAGTTTACGAGCAGTACTTC	CASSLTAVYEQYF
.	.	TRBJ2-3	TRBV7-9	TGTGCCAGCACCCCGAAAGGGGGAACAGGCGCAAATACGCAGTATTTT	CASTPKGGTGANTQYF
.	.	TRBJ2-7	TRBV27	TGTGCCAGCAGTTTGGGCCAGGGCCCCTACGAGCAGTACTTC	CASSLGQGPYEQYF
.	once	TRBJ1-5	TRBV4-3	TGCGCCAGCAGCCACGTGGCGGGGAGCAATCAGCCCCAGCATTTT	CASSHVAGSNQPQHF
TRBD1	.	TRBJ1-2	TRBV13	TGTGCCAGCAGATGGACAGGGAGGGACTATGGCTACACCTTC	CASRWTGRDYGYTF
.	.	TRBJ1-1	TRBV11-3	TGTGCCAGCAGCTTGGGCCTTGAAGCTTTCTTT	CASSLGLEAFF
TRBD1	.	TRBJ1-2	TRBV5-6	TGTGCCAGCAGCTCGACAGGGGGCGCAGACTATGGCTACACCTTC	CASSSTGGADYGYTF
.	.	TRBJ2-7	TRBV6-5	TGTGCCAGCGGGCCGACCTACGAGCAGTACTTC	CASGPTYEQYF
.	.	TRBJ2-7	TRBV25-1	TGTGCCAGCAGTGAATCTTTGGGGACACTAGTCTACGAGCAGTACTTC	CASSESLGTLVYEQYF
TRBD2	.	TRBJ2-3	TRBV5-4	TGTGCCAGCAGTTACGAGGCGGGGGGGATCACAGATACGCAGTATTTT	CASSYEAGGITDTQYF
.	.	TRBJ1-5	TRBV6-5	TGTGCCACCAAGATACAGGGATATCAGCCCCAGCATTTT	CATKIQGYQPQHF
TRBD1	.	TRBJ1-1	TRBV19	TGTGCCAGTAGCAACAGGGGAAACACTGAAGCTTTCTTT	CASSNRGNTEAFF
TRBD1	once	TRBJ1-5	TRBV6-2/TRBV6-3	TGTGCCAGCAGCCTAGGGACAGCCTATAGCAATCAGCCCCAGCATTTT	CASSLGTAYSNQPQHF
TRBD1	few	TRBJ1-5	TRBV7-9	TGTGCCAGCAGCCCACCGGGACAGGTTAGCAATCAGCCCCAGCATTTT	CASSPPGQVSNQPQHF
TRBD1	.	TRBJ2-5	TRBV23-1	TGCGCCACCGCGGAATGGGACAGGGGGCCAGAGACCCAGTACTTC	CATAEWDRGPETQYF
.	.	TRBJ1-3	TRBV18	TGTGCCAGCTCACCATCTGGGGGGCTAAACACCATATATTTT	CASSPSGGLNTIYF
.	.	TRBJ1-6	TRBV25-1	TGTGCCAGCAGAAGGGACGTTTATAATTCACCCCTCCACTTT	CASRRDVYNSPLHF
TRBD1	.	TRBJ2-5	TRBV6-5	TGTGCCAGCAGTTACCGCAAGACAGGGGACCAAGAGACCCAGTACTTC	CASSYRKTGDQETQYF
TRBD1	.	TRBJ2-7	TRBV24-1	TGTGCCACCAGCCCGGGACAGGCCCTCTTGGTCGAGCAGTACTTC	CATSPGQALLVEQYF
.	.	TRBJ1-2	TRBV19	TGTGCCAGTAGTGTACCAGGGGACGGCTATGGCTACACCTTC	CASSVPGDGYGYTF
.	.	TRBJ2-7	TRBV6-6	TGTGCCAGCAGTTACTCTAGCTCCTACGAGCAGTACTTC	CASSYSSSYEQYF
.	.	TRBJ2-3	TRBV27	TGTGCCAGCAGTTTATATAAGAGCACAGATACGCAGTATTTT	CASSLYKSTDTQYF
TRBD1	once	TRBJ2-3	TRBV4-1	TGCGCCAGCAGCCAGCAAACGCCCACAGGGGGACGCAGGAATACGCAGTATTTT	CASSQQTPTGGRRNTQYF
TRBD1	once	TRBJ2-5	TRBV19	TGTGCCAGTAGAGAGACAGGGGGTGGGACCCAGTACTTC	CASRETGGGTQYF
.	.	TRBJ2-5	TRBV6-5	TGTGCCAGCAGTTACCTGGACAGTTCCGAAGAGACCCAGTACTTC	CASSYLDSSEETQYF
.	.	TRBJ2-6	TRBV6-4	TGTGCCAGCAGTGCAGGGATCGGCTCTGGGGCCAACGTCCTGACTTTC	CASSAGIGSGANVLTF
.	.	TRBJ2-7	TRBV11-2	TGTGCCAGCAGCTTACAACAGGGAAGGGGCGAGCAGTACTTC	CASSLQQGRGEQYF
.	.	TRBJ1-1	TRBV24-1	TGTGCCACCAGTGATTCCGGAGCTTTCTTT	CATSDSGAFF
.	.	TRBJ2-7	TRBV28	TGTGCCAGCAGGAGACAGCGGTCCTACGAGCAGTACTTC	CASRRQRSYEQYF
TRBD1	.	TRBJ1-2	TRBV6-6	TGTGCCACCTGGACAGGTGGAGATGGCTACACCTTC	CATWTGGDGYTF
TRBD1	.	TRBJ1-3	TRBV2	TGTGCCAGCAGGAGGGACAGCGGAAACACCATATATTTT	CASRRDSGNTIYF
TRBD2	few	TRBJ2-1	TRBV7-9	TGTGCCAGCAGCTTAGCAGCCGGGCTAGCGGGGGGGCGAGAGCAGTTCTTC	CASSLAAGLAGGREQFF
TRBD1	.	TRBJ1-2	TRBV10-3	TGTGCCATCAGTGATGGACAGGGGAACTATGGCTACACCTTC	CAISDGQGNYGYTF
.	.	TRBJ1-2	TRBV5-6	TGTGCCAGCAGCTGGGCGAACGGCTACACCTTC	CASSWANGYTF
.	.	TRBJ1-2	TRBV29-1	TGCAGCCTTCCGGACGGGCCAGGCTACACCTTC	CSLPDGPGYTF
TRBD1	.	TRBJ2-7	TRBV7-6	TGTGCCAGCAGCACCGGGACAGCGTCCTACGAGCAGTACTTC	CASSTGTASYEQYF
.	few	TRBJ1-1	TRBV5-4	TGTGCCAGCAGCTTGGCCCCCAGGATGAACACTGAAGCTTTCTTT	CASSLAPRMNTEAFF
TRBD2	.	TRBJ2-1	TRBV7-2	TGTGCCAGCAGCTTAGTTGCAGCGGGGGGGTACAATGAGCAGTTCTTC	CASSLVAAGGYNEQFF
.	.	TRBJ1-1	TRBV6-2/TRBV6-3	TGTGCCAGCAGTTACTCGACGGGGGGCCCAACTATGAACACTGAAGCTTTCTTT	CASSYSTGGPTMNTEAFF
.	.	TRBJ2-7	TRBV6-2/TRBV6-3	TGTGCCAGCAGTTACAGCGGGCCCCACTACGAGCAGTACTTC	CASSYSGPHYEQYF
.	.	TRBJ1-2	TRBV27	TGTGCCAGCAGTTCGGACTACAGGGTCGGCTACACCTTC	CASSSDYRVGYTF
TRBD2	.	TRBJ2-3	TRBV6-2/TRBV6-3	TGTGCCAGCAGTTATGCTAGCGGGTGGACAGATACGCAGTATTTT	CASSYASGWTDTQYF